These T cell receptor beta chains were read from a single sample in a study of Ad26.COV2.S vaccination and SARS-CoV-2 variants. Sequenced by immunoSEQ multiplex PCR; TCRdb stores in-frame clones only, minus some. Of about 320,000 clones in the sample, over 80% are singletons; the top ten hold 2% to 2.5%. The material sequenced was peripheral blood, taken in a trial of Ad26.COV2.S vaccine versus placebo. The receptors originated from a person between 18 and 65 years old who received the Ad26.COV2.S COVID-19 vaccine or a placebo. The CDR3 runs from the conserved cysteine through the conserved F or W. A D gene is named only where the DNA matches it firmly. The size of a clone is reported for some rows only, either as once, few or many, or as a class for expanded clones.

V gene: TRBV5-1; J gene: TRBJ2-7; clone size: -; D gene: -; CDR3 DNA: TGCGCCAGCAGCTTGGCCGTTGGCTCCTACGAGCAGTACTTC; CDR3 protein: CASSLAVGSYEQYF
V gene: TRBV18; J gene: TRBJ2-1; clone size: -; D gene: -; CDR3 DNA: TGTGCCAGCTCACCGATTGGCGGCGGGAATGAGCAGTTCTTC; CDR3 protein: CASSPIGGGNEQFF
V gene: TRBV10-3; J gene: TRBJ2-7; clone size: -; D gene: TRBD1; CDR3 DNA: TGTGCCATCAGGACCGGGACAGGCGAATACGAGCAGTACTTC; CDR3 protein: CAIRTGTGEYEQYF
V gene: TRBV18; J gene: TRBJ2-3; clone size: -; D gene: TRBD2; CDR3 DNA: TGTGCCAGCTCACCCCGGGGAGCGGGGGGCCCCTCGAAGCAGTATTTT; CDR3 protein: CASSPRGAGGPSKQYF
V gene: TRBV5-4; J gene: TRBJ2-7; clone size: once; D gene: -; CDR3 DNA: TGTGCCAGCAGTCAGGCCCCAGAATACGAGCAGTACTTC; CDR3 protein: CASSQAPEYEQYF
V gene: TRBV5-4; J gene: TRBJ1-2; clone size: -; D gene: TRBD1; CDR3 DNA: TGTGCCAGCAGCTTGGCGCAGGGGGCATACTATGGCTACACCTTC; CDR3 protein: CASSLAQGAYYGYTF
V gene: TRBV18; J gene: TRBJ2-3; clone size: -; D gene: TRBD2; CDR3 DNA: TGTGCCAGCTCACCAGCGGCGGGGGGGGTCACAGATACGCAGTATTTT; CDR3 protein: CASSPAAGGVTDTQYF
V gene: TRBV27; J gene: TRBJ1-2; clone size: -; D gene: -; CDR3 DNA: TGTGCCAGCAGTTTAAAGGGGTACTATGGCTACACCTTC; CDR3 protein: CASSLKGYYGYTF
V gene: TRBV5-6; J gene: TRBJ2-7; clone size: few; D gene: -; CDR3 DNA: TGTGCCAGCAGCTTGGAGGGAGGAAAGTACGAGCAGTACTTC; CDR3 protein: CASSLEGGKYEQYF
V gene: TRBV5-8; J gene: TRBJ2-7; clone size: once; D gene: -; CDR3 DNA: TGTGCCAGCAGCTTGGGGACAACCTACGAGCAGTACTTC; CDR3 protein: CASSLGTTYEQYF
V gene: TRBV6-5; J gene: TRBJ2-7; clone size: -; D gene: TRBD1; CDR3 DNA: TGTGCCAGCAACCCAGGGGGCAGTTCCGAGCAGTACTTC; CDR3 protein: CASNPGGSSEQYF
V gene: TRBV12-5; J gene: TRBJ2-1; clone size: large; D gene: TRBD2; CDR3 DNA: TGTGCTAGTCGCGCAGCGGGAAACAACGGTAATGAGCAGTTCTTC; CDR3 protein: CASRAAGNNGNEQFF
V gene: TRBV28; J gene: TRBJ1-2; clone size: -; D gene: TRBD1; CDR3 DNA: TGTGCCAGCACCTTCCTACCGGGACAGGGCCATGGCTACACCTTC; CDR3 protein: CASTFLPGQGHGYTF
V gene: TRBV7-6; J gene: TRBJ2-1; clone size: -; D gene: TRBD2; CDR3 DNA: TGTGCCAGCAGCTCCCTAGCGGGGGGTCCTAGGAATGAGCAGTTCTTC; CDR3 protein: CASSSLAGGPRNEQFF
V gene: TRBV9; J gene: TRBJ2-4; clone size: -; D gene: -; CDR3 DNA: TGTGCCAGCAGCACAACAGGAGGGGGGAACATTCAGTACTTC; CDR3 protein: CASSTTGGGNIQYF
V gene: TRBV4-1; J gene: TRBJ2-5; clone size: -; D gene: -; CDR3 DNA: TGCGCCAGCAGCCAAGTTCTACGAGAGCAAGAGACCCAGTACTTC; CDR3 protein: CASSQVLREQETQYF